The rows below give T cell receptor beta chains drawn from one sample of a study of blood T cell repertoires in COVID-19. Some clones are missing from TCRdb's copy, which holds only in-frame ones; the method was immunoSEQ multiplex PCR. The data contain 150,000 to 200,000 clones, under 90% of them singletons. The sequencing sample was made of peripheral blood. These receptors were obtained from a person aged 70 to 85 with COVID-19, enrolled during active disease. The CDR3 runs from the conserved cysteine through the conserved F or W.

V	J	CDR3
TRBV10-3	TRBJ2-5	CAISESHFGLAGMGDQETQYF
TRBV9	TRBJ2-7	CASSVGDSTYEQYF
TRBV7-6	TRBJ2-5	CASSLEGSGQETQYF
TRBV30	TRBJ2-3	CAWSTGSGIKAMGQYF
TRBV14	TRBJ2-3	CASSQLQGADTQYF
TRBV5-1	TRBJ1-4	CASSLDEPPYQF
TRBV7-2	TRBJ2-1	CASSLVPSGRAFNEQFF
TRBV29-1	TRBJ2-7	CSVQTGYSYEQYF
TRBV19	TRBJ2-4	CASRPARESGLLAKNIQYF
TRBV10-3	TRBJ1-5	CAISTGEGRQPQHF
TRBV7-2	TRBJ1-5	CASSLGGGLVSQPQHF
TRBV7-2	TRBJ2-1	CASSPVDSSWFF
TRBV2	TRBJ2-7	CASSKGQGPYEQYF
TRBV6-6	TRBJ1-2	CASGTSNYGYTF
TRBV4-3	TRBJ2-1	CASSQERVRRIPANEQFF
TRBV7-9	TRBJ1-1	CASSPTVSEAFF
TRBV6-4	TRBJ1-4	CASSDSWGANEKLFF
TRBV7-3	TRBJ1-6	CASSLAGGNSPLHF
TRBV20-1	TRBJ2-5	CSASGPLAGDVTQYF
TRBV7-2	TRBJ2-7	CASSLVPGQGLYEQYF
TRBV6-4	TRBJ2-1	CASSAEPGQNSQFF
TRBV5-8	TRBJ2-7	CASSPGRRGSYEQYF
TRBV24-1	TRBJ2-7	CATSDYREPYEQYF
TRBV19	TRBJ2-7	CASQTKTGTGYEQYF
TRBV6-2/TRBV6-3	TRBJ1-3	CASSLVGNTIYF
TRBV6-2/TRBV6-3	TRBJ2-1	CASRPNPPYNEQFF
TRBV19	TRBJ1-5	CASSAGLNQPQHF
TRBV5-4	TRBJ2-5	CASSLGGIQETQYF
TRBV6-2/TRBV6-3	TRBJ2-2	CASSSYGELFF
TRBV19	TRBJ2-7	CASSPRTGGYEQYF
TRBV6-5	TRBJ2-6	CASRQGAGANVLTF
TRBV5-5	TRBJ1-2	CASSWDRGANYGYTF
TRBV4-1	TRBJ2-5	CASSQDDGTETQYF
TRBV3-1/TRBV3-2	TRBJ1-2	CASSQDKWAGGRKCYTF
TRBV7-2	TRBJ2-1	CASSLARNEQFF
TRBV2	TRBJ1-2	CASSGYVGYTF
TRBV28	TRBJ1-5	CASSLRGGVAIQPQHF
TRBV25-1	TRBJ1-5	CASSARDSPNQPQHF
TRBV10-2	TRBJ1-1	CASRQVETTEAFF
TRBV24-1	TRBJ2-2	CATSEILAGGTGELFF
TRBV15	TRBJ1-1	CATSRVGGVEAFF
TRBV5-1	TRBJ1-1	CASSLVPGTEAFF
TRBV5-4	TRBJ2-7	CASSSLAGVSYEQYF
TRBV4-2	TRBJ2-2	CASSQVGTSAGELFF
TRBV5-1	TRBJ2-5	CASSNGQLETQYF
TRBV11-2	TRBJ2-1	CASSFGTRNEQFF
TRBV29-1	TRBJ1-5	CSVGQGVRQPQHF
TRBV19	TRBJ2-7	CASSKDRTTKYEQYF
TRBV9	TRBJ2-2	CASSVTRQALAGELFF
TRBV30	TRBJ1-4	CAWSRGINEKLFF
TRBV3-1/TRBV3-2	TRBJ2-2	CASSPARGGLIGTGELFF